This is a list of T cell receptor beta chains from one sample in a study of shared clonotypes between healthy human individuals. Some clones are missing from TCRdb's copy, which holds only in-frame ones; the method was immunoSEQ multiplex PCR. The repertoire holds some 2.3 million clones, 85% to 95% seen once, with roughly 0.36% in the top ten. Sequencing used naive CD4+ T cells from PBMCs. These receptors were taken from a man aged 18 to 30 in good health. Some clones in this sample may be carry-over from other donors' samples. CDR3s include the opening cysteine and the closing phenylalanine or tryptophan. D genes are given only for firm matches. Clone sizes are given selectively: once, few, many, or a class where the clone is expanded.

cdr3_nt cdr3_aa j_call clone_size v_call d_call
TGTGCCATCGCCCCCTTTGAATCCTACGAGCAGTACTTC CAIAPFESYEQYF TRBJ2-7 - TRBV10-3 -
TGCGCCAGCAGCCTGAAACAGGGGCCCTACGAGCAGTACTTC CASSLKQGPYEQYF TRBJ2-7 - TRBV5-1 TRBD1
TGTGCCAGCAGTTTTGCCGGGAGCATGGGAGAAGAGCAGTACTTC CASSFAGSMGEEQYF TRBJ2-7 - TRBV11-2 -
TGCGCCAGCAGCTTGATGACAGGGATGTCCTACGAGCAGTACTTC CASSLMTGMSYEQYF TRBJ2-7 - TRBV5-1 TRBD1
TGTGCCAGCATAGCCAGACGAAGCTATGGCTACACCTTC CASIARRSYGYTF TRBJ1-2 - TRBV28 -
TGTGCCACCAGCAGAGATTACCGGACCCTGCCATCCTACACCTTC CATSRDYRTLPSYTF TRBJ1-2 - TRBV15 -
TGTGCCAGCAGCGTAGGCGGGAGGGCCCCCAATGAGCAGTTCTTC CASSVGGRAPNEQFF TRBJ2-1 - TRBV9 TRBD2
TGTGCCAGCAGCTTAGCTGCAACGAACACTGAAGCTTTCTTT CASSLAATNTEAFF TRBJ1-1 - TRBV11-2 -
TGTGCCTGGACAGGGACAACTAATGAAAAACTGTTTTTT CAWTGTTNEKLFF TRBJ1-4 - TRBV30 -
TGTGCCAGCAGTTACTCCAGGGGGCGCGTTGGAAACACCATATATTTT CASSYSRGRVGNTIYF TRBJ1-3 once TRBV6-6 TRBD1
TGTGCCAGCAGCCCGGACAGTTCTTATGGCTACACCTTC CASSPDSSYGYTF TRBJ1-2 - TRBV7-3 -
TGTGCCAGCAGCTTAGGCCTGCCGGGAGCCTACGAGCAGTACTTC CASSLGLPGAYEQYF TRBJ2-7 - TRBV7-2 -
TGTGCCAGTAGTCCGGGGACCGCAACCTACGAGCAGTACTTC CASSPGTATYEQYF TRBJ2-7 - TRBV19 -
TGTGCCAGCAGAAAGACACTCGCGAACACCGGGGAGCTGTTTTTT CASRKTLANTGELFF TRBJ2-2 - TRBV27 -
TGTGCCAGCAGTCGGGGGATTCTGGGCACCGAGCAGTACTTC CASSRGILGTEQYF TRBJ2-7 - TRBV6-5 -
TGCGCCAGCAGCCAAGTTGGTCTCCTCGTCGGACAGGGAAGCACAGATACGCAGTATTTT CASSQVGLLVGQGSTDTQYF TRBJ2-3 - TRBV4-1 TRBD1
TGTGCCAGCAGTTTAGGCAGCGGAAGCAATCAGCCCCAGCATTTT CASSLGSGSNQPQHF TRBJ1-5 - TRBV28 -
TGTGCCAGCAGCTTAGACCCTCAAACTGCGTACGAGCAGTACTTC CASSLDPQTAYEQYF TRBJ2-7 - TRBV11-1 -
TGTGCCAGCAGTTCGCGGACAGGGGGAGAGACCCAGTACTTC CASSSRTGGETQYF TRBJ2-5 - TRBV6-6 TRBD1
TGTGCCAGCAGTATAGGAGGGCTCAACACCGGGGAGCTGTTTTTT CASSIGGLNTGELFF TRBJ2-2 - TRBV25-1 -
TGCAGCGTTCAAATGAGGCGATCCGACACTGAAGCTTTCTTT CSVQMRRSDTEAFF TRBJ1-1 - TRBV29-1 -
TGTGCCAGCAGCTTACCTGGAAGGGATACCCGCTCCCTTCCCTACGAGCAGTACTTC CASSLPGRDTRSLPYEQYF TRBJ2-7 - TRBV7-9 -
TGCACCAGCGCAAACATCGACCAAGAGACCCAGTACTTC CTSANIDQETQYF TRBJ2-5 - TRBV1 -
TGTGCCAGCAGCCCACGGACTATGAGCGGGAAAGAGACCCAGTACTTC CASSPRTMSGKETQYF TRBJ2-5 - TRBV7-2 TRBD2
TGTGCCAGCTCACCAAGGGGGCACACTGAAGCTTTCTTT CASSPRGHTEAFF TRBJ1-1 - TRBV18 TRBD1
TGTGCCAGCAGTTTAGGCACGCCTCCGGCTTTCTTT CASSLGTPPAFF TRBJ1-1 few TRBV28 -
TGTGCCAGCAGCCAGGTTACTAGCGGGAGAATCACCGGGGAGCTGTTTTTT CASSQVTSGRITGELFF TRBJ2-2 - TRBV14 TRBD2
TGCGCCAGCAGCTTGGTCGACGCTATAGGCTCCTACGAGCAGTACTTC CASSLVDAIGSYEQYF TRBJ2-7 - TRBV5-1 -
TGCGCCAGCAGCCAAGATCCTTTTCGAAACGCCCGACAGGAAACCTTGACCCAGTACTTC CASSQDPFRNARQETLTQYF TRBJ2-5 - TRBV4-1 -
TGTGCCAGCAGAAGTCTTAGACCCTATGGCTACACCTTC CASRSLRPYGYTF TRBJ1-2 - TRBV2 -
TGTGCCAGCAGCTTATTTACCAGACAGTACAATGAGCAGTTCTTC CASSLFTRQYNEQFF TRBJ2-1 - TRBV7-3 -
TGCAGCGGCGCTTCAGGTACCGAGCAGTACTTC CSGASGTEQYF TRBJ2-7 - TRBV29-1 -
TGTGCCTGGAGTGTACGCCCGTCGGTGTACCAAGAGACCCAGTACTTC CAWSVRPSVYQETQYF TRBJ2-5 - TRBV30 -
TGTGCCAGCAGCGTCGTGTTGGGTCTTAGTGGCGCTTTCTTT CASSVVLGLSGAFF TRBJ1-1 once TRBV2 -